This T cell receptor beta chain was sequenced during a study of blood T cells in healthy people across ages. General observations from the study: A roughly linear fall in TCR beta diversity per million T cells was seen with increasing age. The lack of PBMC sorting stopped any conclusive naive versus antigen-experienced comparison. Higher diversity and more naive CD4+ cells were features of long-lived donors, compared to aged donors.

Primers used in a second PCR of about 6 to 11 cycles were a sample-barcoded 5' primer and a J-beta primer mix. TCRdb passed the 5' RACE reads through MiXCR, listing each CDR3 protein once. The sample includes roughly 680,000 distinct CDR3 sequences, 49% of them seen just once. V dropped 0 bases and J dropped 8 bases, with 13 bases sitting between them. The CDR3 length is 14 residues. From germline, CDR1 is LGHNA and CDR2 YNFKEQ. In regard to this clonotype: Its antigen is not identified.

The sequenced sample was blood. This TCR came from an older woman in good health. The chain is built from TRBV4-2 and TRBJ1-2; D uncertain. The CDR3 loop is CASSQDPDYSGYTF. In nucleotides, the CDR3 is TGTGCCAGCAGCCAAGATCCGGACTATTCAGGCTACACCTTC.